The present entry profiles one TCR beta chain with its context. Germline loops: CDR1 ENHRY, CDR2 SYGVKD. The CDR3 covers 19 residues. V lost 1 base, J lost 0 bases, and 16 bases lay in between. In the authors' workflow: Researchers report that nucleated cell counts were estimated from reference gene primer amplification. This table comes from immunoSEQ multiplex PCR, and its TCRdb copy is limited to in-frame clones, with some not included. The V and J calls and clone size were taken over from that table, and D and trimming were inferred from the DNA. There are under 200,000 clones in the sample; more than 75% occur only once, and roughly 2.1% lies in the top ten. The data were taken from a study of blood T cell repertoires in COVID-19. On the study more broadly: Samples taken during acute and convalescent COVID-19 were collected in the United States, Italy and Spain. Sources were T cells, B-cell-depleted T cells, or PBMCs; the material itself was cDNA or gDNA.

This receptor was taken from a man aged 18 to 30 with acute or convalescent COVID-19. Source material: peripheral blood. This chain connects TRBV10-3 to TRBJ2-6; tentative D call: TRBD1 (6 bases). This chain's CDR3 is CAISEYLPQGTSGANVLTF. The CDR3 DNA reads as TGTGCCATCAGTGAGTACCTACCGCAGGGGACCTCTGGGGCCAACGTCCTGACTTTC.